This T cell receptor (beta chain) was retrieved from a study of blood T cell repertoires in COVID-19. Overall study: In each case, the material was cDNA or gDNA derived from T cells, B-cell-depleted T cells, or PBMCs.

Germline CDR1 SNHLY, CDR2 FYNNEI. Trimming removed 4 bases from V and 8 bases from J, with 17 bases in between. This CDR3 comprises 15 residues. The study counted Cohort 3 donors as recovered given two negative PCRs, clearance, or symptom resolution. The assay was immunoSEQ multiplex PCR, and TCRdb's table has in-frame clones only and misses some. This table has approximately 230,000 clones, 82% appearing once. The specimen sequenced was PBMCs or T cells enriched from blood (not recorded which). This sequence joins TRBV2 and TRBJ1-4, with a possible D match to TRBD1 (5 bases). The TCR was taken from a middle-aged man who had recovered from COVID-19. CDR3 coding DNA: TGTGCCAGCAGTGCCCAGAACCCTACAGGAGAAAAACTGTTTTTT. It translates to CASSAQNPTGEKLFF.